This T cell receptor beta chain was identified during a study of identical twins. cDNA carried unique molecular identifiers, and a universal primer site was added by template switching. TCRdb fed the 5' RACE reads into MiXCR, producing one record per CDR3 protein. Among about 220,000 distinct CDR3 sequences listed, 7.5% were seen once. This clonotype was detected a few times. What it binds is unknown. The CDR3 loop spans 13 amino acids. Trimming removed 7 bases from V and 3 bases from J, with 12 bases in between. The germline CDR1 and CDR2 sequences are MDHEN and SYDVKM. Study-wide results and caveats: There were fewer insertions in abundant cord blood beta clonotypes, but memory repertoires showed no such pattern. Conclusions were based on cross-sectional statistical analysis, without following the same donors.

This same sample was also part of a study on yellow fever vaccine responses in identical twins. That work contributes: The authors reported partly convergent, partly personalized vaccine responses in identical twins.

What was sequenced was memory (CD45RO+) T cells sorted from blood. This sequence was found in a woman between 18 and 29 years old in good health. V gene TRBV28 combines with J gene TRBJ2-5, with D unclear. In DNA, the CDR3 is TGTGCCAGCATCCAAGGAAGGGAAGAGACCCAGTACTTC. It is translated as CASIQGREETQYF.